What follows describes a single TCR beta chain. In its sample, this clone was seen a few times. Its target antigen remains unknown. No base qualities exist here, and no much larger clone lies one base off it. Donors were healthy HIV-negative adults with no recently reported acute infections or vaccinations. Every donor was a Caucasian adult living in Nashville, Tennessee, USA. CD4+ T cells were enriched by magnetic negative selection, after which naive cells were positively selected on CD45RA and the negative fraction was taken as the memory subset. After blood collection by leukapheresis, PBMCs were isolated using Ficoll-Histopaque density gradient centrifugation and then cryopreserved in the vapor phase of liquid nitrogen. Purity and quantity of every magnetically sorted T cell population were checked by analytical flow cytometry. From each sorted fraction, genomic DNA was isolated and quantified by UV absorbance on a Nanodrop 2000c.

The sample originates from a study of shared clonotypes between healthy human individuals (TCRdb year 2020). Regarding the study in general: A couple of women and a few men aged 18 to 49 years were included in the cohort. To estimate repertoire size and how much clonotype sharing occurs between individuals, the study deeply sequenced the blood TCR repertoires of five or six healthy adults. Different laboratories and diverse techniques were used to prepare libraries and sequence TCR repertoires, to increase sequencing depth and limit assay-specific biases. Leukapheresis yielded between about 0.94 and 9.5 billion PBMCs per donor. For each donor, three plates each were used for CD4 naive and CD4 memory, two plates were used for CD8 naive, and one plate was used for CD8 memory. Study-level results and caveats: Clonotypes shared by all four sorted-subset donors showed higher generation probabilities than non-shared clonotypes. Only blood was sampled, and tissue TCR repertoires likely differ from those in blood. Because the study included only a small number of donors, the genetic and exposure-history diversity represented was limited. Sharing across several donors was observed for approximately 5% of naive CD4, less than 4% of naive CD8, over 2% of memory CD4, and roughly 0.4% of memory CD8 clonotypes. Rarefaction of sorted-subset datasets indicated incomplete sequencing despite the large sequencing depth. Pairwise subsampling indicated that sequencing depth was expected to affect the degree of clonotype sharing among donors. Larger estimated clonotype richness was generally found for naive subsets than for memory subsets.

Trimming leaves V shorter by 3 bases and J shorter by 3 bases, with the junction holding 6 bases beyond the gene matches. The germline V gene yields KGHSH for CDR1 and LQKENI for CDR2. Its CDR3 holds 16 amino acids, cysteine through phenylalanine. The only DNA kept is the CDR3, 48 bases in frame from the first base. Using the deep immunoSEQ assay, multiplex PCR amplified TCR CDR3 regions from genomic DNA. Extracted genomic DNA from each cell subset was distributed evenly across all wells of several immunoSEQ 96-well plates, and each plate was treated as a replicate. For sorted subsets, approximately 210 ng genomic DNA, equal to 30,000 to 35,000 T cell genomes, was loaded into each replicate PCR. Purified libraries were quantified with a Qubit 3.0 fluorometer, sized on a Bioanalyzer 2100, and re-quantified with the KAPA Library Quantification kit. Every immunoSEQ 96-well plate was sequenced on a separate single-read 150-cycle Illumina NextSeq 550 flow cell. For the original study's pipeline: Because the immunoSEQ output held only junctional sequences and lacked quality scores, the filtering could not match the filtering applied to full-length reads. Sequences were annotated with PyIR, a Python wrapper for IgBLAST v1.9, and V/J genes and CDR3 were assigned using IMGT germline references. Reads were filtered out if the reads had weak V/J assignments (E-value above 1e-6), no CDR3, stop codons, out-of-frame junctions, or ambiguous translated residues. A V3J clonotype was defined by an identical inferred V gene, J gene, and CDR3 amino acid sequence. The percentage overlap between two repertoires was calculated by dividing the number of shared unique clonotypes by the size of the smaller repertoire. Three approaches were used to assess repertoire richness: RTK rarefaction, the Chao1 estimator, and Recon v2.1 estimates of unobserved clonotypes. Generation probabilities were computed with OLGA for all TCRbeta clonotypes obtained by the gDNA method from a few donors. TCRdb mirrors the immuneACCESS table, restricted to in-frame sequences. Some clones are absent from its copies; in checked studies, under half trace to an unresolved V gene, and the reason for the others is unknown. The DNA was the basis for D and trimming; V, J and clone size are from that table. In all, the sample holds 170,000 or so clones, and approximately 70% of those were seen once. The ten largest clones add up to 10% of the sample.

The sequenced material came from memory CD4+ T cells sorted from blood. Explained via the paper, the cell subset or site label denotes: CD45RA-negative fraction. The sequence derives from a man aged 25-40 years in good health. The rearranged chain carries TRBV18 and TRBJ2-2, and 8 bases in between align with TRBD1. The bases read TGTGCCAGCTCACCTCGACAGGGGACGGACACCGGGGAGCTGTTTTTT. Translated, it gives CASSPRQGTDTGELFF.